This passage covers 4 T cell receptor beta chains from one sample sequenced in a study of tumor and adjacent non-tumor tissue in lung cancer. The template was RNA from unsorted bulk tissue. TCRbeta libraries were built with three rounds of nested PCR, modified from ARM-PCR. TCRdb re-analysed the multiplex PCR reads in MiXCR, keeping a single row per CDR3 protein. Of about 110,000 distinct CDR3 sequences listed, 75% to 90% are singletons. The sample comprised lung tumor tissue. The source is an older man with non-small cell lung cancer.

The rearrangement links TRBV11-2 to TRBJ2-2, with 8 bases fitting TRBD1. The CDR3 length is 15 residues. Germline loops: CDR1 SGHAT, CDR2 FQNNGV. With V trimmed by 6 bases and J by 8 bases, 11 bases remained unmatched. CDR3 DNA: TGTGCCAGCAGATTAAACGACAGGGGTGCTGGGGAGCTGTTTTTT. It specifies CASRLNDRGAGELFF.

With respect to this clonotype: Its ends do not fully match the called genes, so a read error is possible. The rearrangement uses TRBV14 and TRBJ1-1; D is perhaps TRBD1 (5 bases). The CDR3 contains 14 residues. In germline, CDR1 is SGHDN, CDR2 FVKESK. The CDR3 protein is CASSLGHGNTEASF. In DNA, the CDR3 is TGTGCCAGCAGCCTAGGACATGGGAACACTGAAGCTTCCTTT.

Notes on this clonotype: Since no conserved phenylalanine or tryptophan closes the CDR3, a read error is the likely cause. The V and J genes are TRBV6-2 or TRBV6-3 and TRBJ2-5; possible D gene TRBD1, 6 bases. CDR1 is MNHEY and CDR2 is SVGEGT in the germline V gene. The CDR3 totals 16 residues. V was pared by 2 bases and J by 1 base, with 14 bases between. The DNA for the CDR3 is TGTGCCAGCAGTTACCACGGACAGAGCCCCCAAGAGACCCAGTACATC. Protein product: CASSYHGQSPQETQYI.

Concerning this clonotype itself: One end of the junction does not line up with germline, which may come from a read error. The chain uses TRBV10-1 and TRBJ2-3; the D gene is possibly TRBD1 (5 bases). The CDR3 is 15 amino acids. Looked up from germline, CDR1 is WNHNN and CDR2 is SYGVQD (reference sequence). The CDR3 bases are TGCGCCAGCAGTGATGGGGCGGCTGGCACATATACACAGTATTTT. Translation: CASSDGAAGTYTQYF.